The source of this T cell receptor (beta chain) is a study of control samples from healthy donors and cancer patients. Data came from immunoSEQ multiplex PCR; TCRdb stores just in-frame clones and leaves some out. This sample has tens of thousands of clones, with around 87% found just once. This sequence originates from a man aged 50 to 60 in good health. The sample consisted of blood.

The CDR3 region is CASSYGWGAQHF. Here the CDR3 DNA reads TGTGCCAGCAGTTATGGTTGGGGAGCCCAGCATTTT. The gene calls are TRBV6-2 or TRBV6-3 and TRBJ1-5; the D is unclear. Trimming shortened V by 3 bases and J by 11 bases, and 11 bases separated the two germline ends. Germline CDR1 and CDR2: MNHEY and SVGEGT. The CDR3 loop spans 12 amino acids.